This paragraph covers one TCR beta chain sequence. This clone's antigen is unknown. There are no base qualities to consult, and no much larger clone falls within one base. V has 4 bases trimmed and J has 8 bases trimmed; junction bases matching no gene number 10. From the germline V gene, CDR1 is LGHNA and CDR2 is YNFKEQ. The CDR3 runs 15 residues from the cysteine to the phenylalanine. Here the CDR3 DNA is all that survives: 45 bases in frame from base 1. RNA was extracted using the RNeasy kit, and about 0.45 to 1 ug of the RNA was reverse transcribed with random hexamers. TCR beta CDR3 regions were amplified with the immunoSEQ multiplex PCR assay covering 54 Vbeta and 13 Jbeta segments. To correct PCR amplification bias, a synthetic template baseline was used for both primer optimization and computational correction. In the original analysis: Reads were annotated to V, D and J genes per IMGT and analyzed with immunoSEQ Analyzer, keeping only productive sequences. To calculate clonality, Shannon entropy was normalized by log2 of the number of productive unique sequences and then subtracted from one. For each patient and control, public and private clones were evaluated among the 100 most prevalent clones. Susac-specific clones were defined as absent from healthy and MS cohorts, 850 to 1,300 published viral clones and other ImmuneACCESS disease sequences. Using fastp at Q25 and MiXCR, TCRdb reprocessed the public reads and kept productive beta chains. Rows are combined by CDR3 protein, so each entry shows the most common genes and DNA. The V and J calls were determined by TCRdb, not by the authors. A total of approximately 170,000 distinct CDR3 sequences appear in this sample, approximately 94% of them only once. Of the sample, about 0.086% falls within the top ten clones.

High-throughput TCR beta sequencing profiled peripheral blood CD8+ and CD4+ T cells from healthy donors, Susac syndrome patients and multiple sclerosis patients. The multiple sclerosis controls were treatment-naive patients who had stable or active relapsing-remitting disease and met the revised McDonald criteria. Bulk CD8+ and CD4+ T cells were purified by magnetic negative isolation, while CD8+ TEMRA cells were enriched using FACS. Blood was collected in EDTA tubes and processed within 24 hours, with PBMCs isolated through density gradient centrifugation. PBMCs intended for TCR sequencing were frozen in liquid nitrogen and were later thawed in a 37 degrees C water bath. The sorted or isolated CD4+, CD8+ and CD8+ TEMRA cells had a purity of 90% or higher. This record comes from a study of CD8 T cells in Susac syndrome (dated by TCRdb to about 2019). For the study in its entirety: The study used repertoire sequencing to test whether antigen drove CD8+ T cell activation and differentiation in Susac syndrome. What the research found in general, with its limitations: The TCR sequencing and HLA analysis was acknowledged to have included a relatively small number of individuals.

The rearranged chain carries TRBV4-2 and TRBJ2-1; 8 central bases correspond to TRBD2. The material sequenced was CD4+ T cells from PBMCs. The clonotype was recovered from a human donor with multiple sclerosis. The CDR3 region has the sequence CASSLDGRAGDEQFF. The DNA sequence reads TGTGCCAGCAGCCTAGACGGGAGGGCCGGGGATGAGCAGTTCTTC.